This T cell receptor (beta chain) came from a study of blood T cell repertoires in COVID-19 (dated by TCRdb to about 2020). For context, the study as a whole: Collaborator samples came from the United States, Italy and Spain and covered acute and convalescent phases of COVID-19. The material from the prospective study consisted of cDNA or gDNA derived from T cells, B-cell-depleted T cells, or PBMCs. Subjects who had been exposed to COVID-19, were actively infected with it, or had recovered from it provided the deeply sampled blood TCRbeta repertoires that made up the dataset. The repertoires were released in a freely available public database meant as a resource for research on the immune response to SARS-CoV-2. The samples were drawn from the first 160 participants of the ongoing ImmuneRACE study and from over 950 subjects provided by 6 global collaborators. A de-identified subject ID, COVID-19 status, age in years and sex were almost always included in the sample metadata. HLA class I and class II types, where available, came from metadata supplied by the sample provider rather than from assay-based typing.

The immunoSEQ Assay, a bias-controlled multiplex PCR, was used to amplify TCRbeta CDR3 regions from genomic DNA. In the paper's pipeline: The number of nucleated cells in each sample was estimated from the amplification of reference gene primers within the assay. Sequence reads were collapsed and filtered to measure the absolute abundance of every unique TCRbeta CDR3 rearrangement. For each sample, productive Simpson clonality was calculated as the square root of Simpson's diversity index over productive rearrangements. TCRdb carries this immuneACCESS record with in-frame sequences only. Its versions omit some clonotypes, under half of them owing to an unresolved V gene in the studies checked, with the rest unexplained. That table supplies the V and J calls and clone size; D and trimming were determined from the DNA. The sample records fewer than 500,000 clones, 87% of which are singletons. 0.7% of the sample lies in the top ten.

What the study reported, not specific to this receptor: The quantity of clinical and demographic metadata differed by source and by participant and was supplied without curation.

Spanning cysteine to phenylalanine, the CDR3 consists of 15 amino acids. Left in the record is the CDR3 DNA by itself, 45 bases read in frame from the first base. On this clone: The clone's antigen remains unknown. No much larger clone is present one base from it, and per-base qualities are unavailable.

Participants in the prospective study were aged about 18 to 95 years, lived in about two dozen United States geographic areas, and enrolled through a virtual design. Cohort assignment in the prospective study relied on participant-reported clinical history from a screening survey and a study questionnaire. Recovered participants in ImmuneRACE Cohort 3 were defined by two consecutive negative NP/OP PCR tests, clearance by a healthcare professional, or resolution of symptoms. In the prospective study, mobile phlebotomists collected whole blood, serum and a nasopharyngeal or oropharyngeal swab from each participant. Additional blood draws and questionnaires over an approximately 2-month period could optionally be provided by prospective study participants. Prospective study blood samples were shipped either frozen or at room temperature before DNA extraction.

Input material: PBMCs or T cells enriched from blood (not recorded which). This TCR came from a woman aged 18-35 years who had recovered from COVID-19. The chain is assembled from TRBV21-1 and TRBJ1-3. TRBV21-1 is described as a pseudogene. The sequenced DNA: TGTGCCAGCAGCAAAAGGGTCGGGATCCGCAACACCATATATTTT. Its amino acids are CASSKRVGIRNTIYF.